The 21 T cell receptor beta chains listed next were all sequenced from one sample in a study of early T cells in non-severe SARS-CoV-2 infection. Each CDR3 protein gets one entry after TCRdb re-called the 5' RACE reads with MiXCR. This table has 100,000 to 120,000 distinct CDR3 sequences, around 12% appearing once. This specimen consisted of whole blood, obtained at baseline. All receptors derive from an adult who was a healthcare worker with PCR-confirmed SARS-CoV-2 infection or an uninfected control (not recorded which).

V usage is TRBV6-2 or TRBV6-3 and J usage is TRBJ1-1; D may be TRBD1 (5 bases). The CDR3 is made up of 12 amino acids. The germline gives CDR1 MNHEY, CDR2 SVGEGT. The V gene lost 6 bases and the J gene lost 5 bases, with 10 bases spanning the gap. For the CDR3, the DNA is TGTGCCAGCAGGGGACGTGGGACTGAAGCTTTCTTT. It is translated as CASRGRGTEAFF.

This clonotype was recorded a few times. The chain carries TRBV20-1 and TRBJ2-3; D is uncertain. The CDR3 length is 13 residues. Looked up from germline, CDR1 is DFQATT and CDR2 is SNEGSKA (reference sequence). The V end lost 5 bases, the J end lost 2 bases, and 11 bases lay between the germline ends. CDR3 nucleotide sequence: TGCAGTGCTCCCTTCCCCCCCACAGATACGCAGTATTTT. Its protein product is CSAPFPPTDTQYF.

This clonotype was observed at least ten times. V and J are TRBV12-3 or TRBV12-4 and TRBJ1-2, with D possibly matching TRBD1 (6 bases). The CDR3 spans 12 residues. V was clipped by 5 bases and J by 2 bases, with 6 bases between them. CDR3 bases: TGTGCCAGCAGTCAGGGGAACTATGGCTACACCTTC. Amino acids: CASSQGNYGYTF.

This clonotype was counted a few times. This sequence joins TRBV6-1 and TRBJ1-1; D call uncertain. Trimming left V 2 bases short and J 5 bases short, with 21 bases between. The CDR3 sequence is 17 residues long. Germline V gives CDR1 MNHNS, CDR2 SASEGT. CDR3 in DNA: TGTGCCAGCAGTGAATGGAGGGCGCCTGGATTACTTACTGAAGCTTTCTTT. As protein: CASSEWRAPGLLTEAFF.

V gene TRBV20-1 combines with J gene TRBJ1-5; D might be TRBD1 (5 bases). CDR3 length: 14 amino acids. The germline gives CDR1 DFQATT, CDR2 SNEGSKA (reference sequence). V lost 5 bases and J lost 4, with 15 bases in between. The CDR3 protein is CSAGGQGGNQPQHF. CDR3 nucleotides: TGCAGTGCTGGAGGGCAGGGTGGGAATCAGCCCCAGCATTTT.

The CDR3 DNA is TGTGCCAGCAGCTTTCCGTCCGCTCGGAACTATGGCTACACCTTC. Amino acid sequence: CASSFPSARNYGYTF. This chain uses TRBV7-2 with TRBJ1-2; no firm D call. Germline V gene sequence: CDR1 SGHTA, CDR2 FQGNSA. CDR3 length: 15 residues. V was trimmed by 3 bases and J by 2 bases, leaving 13 bases between them.

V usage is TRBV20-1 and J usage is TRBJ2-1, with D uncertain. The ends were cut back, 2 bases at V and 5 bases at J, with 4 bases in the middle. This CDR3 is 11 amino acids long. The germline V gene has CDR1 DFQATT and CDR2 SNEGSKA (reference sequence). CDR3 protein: CSARKNNEQFF. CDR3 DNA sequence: TGCAGTGCTAGAAAAAACAATGAGCAGTTCTTC.

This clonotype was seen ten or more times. The CDR3 coding sequence is TGTGCCAGCAGCTTATCACAGGGGGTCGAGACCCAGTACTTC. As protein: CASSLSQGVETQYF. The chain carries TRBV7-2 and TRBJ2-5; 8 bases line up with TRBD1. Losses at the gene ends were 2 bases for V and 5 bases for J; bases not matched to a gene: 4. Germline V gene sequence: CDR1 SGHTA, CDR2 FQGNSA. This CDR3 contains 14 residues.

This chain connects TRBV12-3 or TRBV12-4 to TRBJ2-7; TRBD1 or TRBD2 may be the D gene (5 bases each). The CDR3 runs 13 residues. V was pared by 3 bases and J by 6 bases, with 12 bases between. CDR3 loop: CASSFGRAGEQYF. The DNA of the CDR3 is TGTGCCAGCAGTTTTGGCAGGGCGGGCGAGCAGTACTTC.

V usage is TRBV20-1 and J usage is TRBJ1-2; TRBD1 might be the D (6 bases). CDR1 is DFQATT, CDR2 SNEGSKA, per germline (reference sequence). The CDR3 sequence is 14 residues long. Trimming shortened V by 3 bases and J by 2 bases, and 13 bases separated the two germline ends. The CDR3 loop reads CSARTTGANYGYTF. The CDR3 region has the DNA TGCAGTGCTAGGACCACGGGGGCGAACTATGGCTACACCTTC.

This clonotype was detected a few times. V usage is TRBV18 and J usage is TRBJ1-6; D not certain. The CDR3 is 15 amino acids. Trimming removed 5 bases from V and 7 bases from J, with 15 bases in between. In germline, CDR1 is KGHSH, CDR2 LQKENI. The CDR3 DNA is TGTGCCAGCTCATCACAGTCCAACAGAAATTCACCCCTCCACTTT. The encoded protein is CASSSQSNRNSPLHF.

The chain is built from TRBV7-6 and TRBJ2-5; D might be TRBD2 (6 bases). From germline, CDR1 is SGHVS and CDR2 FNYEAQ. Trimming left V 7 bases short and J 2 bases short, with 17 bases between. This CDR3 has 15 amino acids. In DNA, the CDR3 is TGTGCCAGCACGGTGGGGGGTGGCCTTCAAGAGACCCAGTACTTC. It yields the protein CASTVGGGLQETQYF.

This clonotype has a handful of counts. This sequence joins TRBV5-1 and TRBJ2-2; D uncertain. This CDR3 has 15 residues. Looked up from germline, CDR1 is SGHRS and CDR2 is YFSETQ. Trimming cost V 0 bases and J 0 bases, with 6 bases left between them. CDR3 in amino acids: CASSLEAANTGELFF. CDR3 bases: TGCGCCAGCAGCTTGGAAGCAGCGAACACCGGGGAGCTGTTTTTT.

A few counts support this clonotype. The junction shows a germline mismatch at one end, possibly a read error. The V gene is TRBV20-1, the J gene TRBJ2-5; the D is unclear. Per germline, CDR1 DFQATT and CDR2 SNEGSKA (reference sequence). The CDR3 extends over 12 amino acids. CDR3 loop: CSASTYQETQYF. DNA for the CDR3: TGCAGTGCTAGCACCTACCAGGAGACCCAGTACTTC.

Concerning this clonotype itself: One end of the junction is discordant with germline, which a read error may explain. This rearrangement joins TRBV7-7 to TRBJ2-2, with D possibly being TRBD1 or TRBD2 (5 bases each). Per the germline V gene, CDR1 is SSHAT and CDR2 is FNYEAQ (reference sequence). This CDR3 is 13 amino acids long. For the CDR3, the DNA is TGTGCTAGCAGCCCCCGGGACGCCGGGGAGCTGTTTTTT. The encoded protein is CASSPRDAGELFF.

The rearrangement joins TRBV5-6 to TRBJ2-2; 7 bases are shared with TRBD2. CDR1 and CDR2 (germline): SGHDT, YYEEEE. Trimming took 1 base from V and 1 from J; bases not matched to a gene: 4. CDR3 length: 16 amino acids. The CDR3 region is CASSLMQRGNTGELFF. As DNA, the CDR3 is TGTGCCAGCAGCTTGATGCAGCGGGGGAACACCGGGGAGCTGTTTTTT.

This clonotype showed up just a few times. As DNA, the CDR3 is TGTGCCAGCAGTTTTAGCGGGAGGTCTAGCACAGATACGCAGTATTTT. It yields the protein CASSFSGRSSTDTQYF. The genes are TRBV28 and TRBJ2-3, with 10 bases aligning to TRBD2. CDR1 and CDR2 (germline): MDHEN, SYDVKM. After removal of 3 bases from V and 0 bases from J, the junction contained 3 bases not matched to a gene. CDR3 length: 16 amino acids.

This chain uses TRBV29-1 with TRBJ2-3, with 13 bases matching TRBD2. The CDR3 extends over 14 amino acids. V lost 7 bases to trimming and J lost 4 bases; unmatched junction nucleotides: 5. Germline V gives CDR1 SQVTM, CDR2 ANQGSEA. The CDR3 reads CSGRTSGRSDTQYF. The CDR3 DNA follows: TGCAGCGGGAGGACTAGCGGGAGATCAGATACGCAGTATTTT.

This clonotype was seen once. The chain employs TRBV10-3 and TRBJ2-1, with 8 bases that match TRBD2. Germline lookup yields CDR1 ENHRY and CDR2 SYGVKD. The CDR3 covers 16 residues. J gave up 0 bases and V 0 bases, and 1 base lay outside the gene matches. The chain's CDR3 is CAISESAGGSYNEQFF. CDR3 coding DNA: TGTGCCATCAGTGAGTCGGCGGGGGGCTCCTACAATGAGCAGTTCTTC.

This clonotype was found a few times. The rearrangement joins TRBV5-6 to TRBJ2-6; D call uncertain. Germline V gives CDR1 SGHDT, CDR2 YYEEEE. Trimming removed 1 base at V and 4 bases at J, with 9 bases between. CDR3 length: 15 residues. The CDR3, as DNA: TGTGCCAGCAGCTTGTTTGGGTCCGGGGCCAACGTCCTGACTTTC. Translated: CASSLFGSGANVLTF.

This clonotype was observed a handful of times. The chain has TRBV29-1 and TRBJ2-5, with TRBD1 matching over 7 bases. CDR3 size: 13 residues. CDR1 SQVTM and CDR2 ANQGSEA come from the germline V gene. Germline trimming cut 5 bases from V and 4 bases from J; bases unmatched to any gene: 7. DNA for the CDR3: TGCAGCGTTAGGCGACAGGGCAGAGAGACCCAGTACTTC. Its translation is CSVRRQGRETQYF.